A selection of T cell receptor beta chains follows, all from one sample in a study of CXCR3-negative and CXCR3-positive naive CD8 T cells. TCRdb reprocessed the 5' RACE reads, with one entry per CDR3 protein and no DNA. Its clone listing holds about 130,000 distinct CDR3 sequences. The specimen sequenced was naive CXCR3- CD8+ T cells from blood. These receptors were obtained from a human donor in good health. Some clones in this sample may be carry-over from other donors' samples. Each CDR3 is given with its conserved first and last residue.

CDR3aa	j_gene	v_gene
CASSQGRGDEQYF	TRBJ2-7	TRBV4-1
CASRAGNEQFF	TRBJ2-1	TRBV12-3/TRBV12-4
CASSGDSGGGTDTQYF	TRBJ2-3	TRBV2
CSVQGAGELFF	TRBJ2-2	TRBV29-1
CASIPRGARTDTQYF	TRBJ2-3	TRBV19
CASSHGTVIYGYTF	TRBJ1-2	TRBV19
CASSLYSGLSNQPQHF	TRBJ1-5	TRBV28
CASSYYDADQPQHF	TRBJ1-5	TRBV6-2/TRBV6-3
CSVDKGETHEQYF	TRBJ2-7	TRBV29-1
CATSDPGTDTQYF	TRBJ2-3	TRBV24-1